A single sample gave rise to the 25 T cell receptor beta chains below, sequenced in a study of identical twins. In TCRdb, the 5' RACE reads were re-called with MiXCR into one record per CDR3 protein. The sample records hundreds of thousands of distinct CDR3 sequences, around 10% being singletons. The material sequenced was memory (CD45RO+) T cells sorted from blood. These receptors were collected from a woman younger than 35 in good health.

In its sample, this clonotype was seen many times. V gene TRBV5-1 combines with J gene TRBJ2-3; D might be TRBD2 (6 bases). This CDR3 spans 15 amino acids. Trimming stripped 7 bases from V and 2 bases from J, with 17 bases between. CDR1 is SGHRS, CDR2 YFSETQ, per germline. The DNA of the CDR3 is TGCGCCAGCGGGCAGGAGGCGGGATTCACAGATACGCAGTATTTT. Translating gives CASGQEAGFTDTQYF.

The chain joins TRBV7-2 to TRBJ2-7, with D possibly being TRBD2 (5 bases). The CDR3 has 15 residues. Per the germline V gene, CDR1 is SGHTA and CDR2 is FQGNSA. Between the trimmed V and J ends, which lost 1 base and 7 bases, there was a span of 17 bases. CDR3 DNA sequence: TGTGCCAGCAGCTTAGGGACGGGCGACTATTCGGAGCAGTACTTC. It codes for CASSLGTGDYSEQYF.

This clonotype was seen more than once but under ten times. The rearrangement joins TRBV25-1 to TRBJ2-7; D unresolved. The V end lost 3 bases, the J end lost 1 base, and 4 bases lay between the germline ends. Germline assignment: CDR1 MGHDK and CDR2 SYGVNS. The CDR3 sequence is 12 residues long. CDR3 DNA: TGTGCCAGCAGTGAGAGATCCTACGAGCAGTACTTC. Translation: CASSERSYEQYF.

This clonotype was counted many times. The V call is TRBV3-1, the J call TRBJ1-2, with 11 bases lining up with TRBD1. Germline lookup yields CDR1 LGHDT and CDR2 YNNKEL (reference sequence). The CDR3 is made up of 18 amino acids. V was pared by 3 bases and J by 1 base, with 10 bases of the junction left unmatched. CDR3 residues: CASSHNGQGARINYGYTF. As DNA, the CDR3 is TGTGCCAGCAGCCACAACGGACAGGGGGCAAGGATTAACTATGGCTACACCTTC. Drawing the rest from reference TRBV3-1 and TRBJ1-2, the complete variable domain is DTAVSQTPKYLVTQMGNDKSIKCEQNLGHDTMYWYKQDSKKFLKIMFSYNNKELIINETVPNRFSPKSPDKAHLNLHINSLELGDSAVYFCASSHNGQGARINYGYTFGSGTRLTVV.

This clonotype was counted a few times. This chain links TRBV7-9 with TRBJ2-1; 7 nucleotides align to TRBD2. After removal of 3 bases from V and 6 bases from J, the junction contained 8 bases not matched to a gene. Germline V gene data show CDR1 as SEHNR and CDR2 as FQNEAQ (reference sequence). This CDR3 is built from 15 residues. CDR3 region: CASSLGRGGSNEQFF. The CDR3 DNA reads TGTGCCAGCAGCTTGGGCCGCGGGGGTTCCAATGAGCAGTTCTTC.

This clonotype was picked up a small number of times. CDR3 amino acids: CASSALFNGYTF. CDR3 coding DNA: TGTGCCAGCAGCGCCTTGTTTAATGGCTACACCTTC. V is TRBV9 and J is TRBJ1-2; D unresolved. This CDR3 has 12 amino acids. V was cut by 3 bases and J by 6 bases, with 9 bases left in between. Germline values: CDR1 SGDLS, CDR2 YYNGEE.

This clonotype was seen more than once but under ten times. The chain is built from TRBV2 and TRBJ2-5; 11 nucleotides agree with TRBD2. Germline loops: CDR1 SNHLY, CDR2 FYNNEI. V shed 5 bases, J shed 2 bases, and the junction held 1 base outside the gene matches. The CDR3 contains 14 residues. This CDR3 is CASSWTSGQETQYF. CDR3 sequence (DNA): TGTGCCAGCAGTTGGACTAGCGGGCAAGAGACCCAGTACTTC.

This clonotype was observed a handful of times. This chain joins TRBV6-5 and TRBJ2-2, with D possibly being TRBD2 (5 bases). Germline lookup yields CDR1 MNHEY and CDR2 SVGAGI. The CDR3 has 11 amino acids. The V end was cut by 8 bases, the J end by 6 bases, with 7 bases between. In DNA, the CDR3 is TGTGCCAGCTTGGAGGCCGGGGAGCTGTTTTTT. Residues: CASLEAGELFF.

This clonotype was seen more than once but under ten times. The chain links TRBV20-1 to TRBJ1-1; TRBD1 matches 7 bases. Germline CDR1 DFQATT, CDR2 SNEGSKA (reference sequence). V gave up 7 bases and J gave up 12 bases; unmatched junction bases: 5. The CDR3 is 9 residues long. The DNA of the CDR3 is TGCAGTGTACAGGGGTTATCTTTCTTT. It encodes CSVQGLSFF.

This clonotype came up a few times. V and J are TRBV9 and TRBJ2-7, with 9 bases aligning to TRBD1. The CDR3 has 14 residues. Trimming took 4 bases from V and 2 from J; bases not matched to a gene: 4. Looked up from germline, CDR1 is SGDLS and CDR2 is YYNGEE. CDR3 sequence (DNA): TGTGCCAGCAGCCGACGGACAGGGGCCTACGAGCAGTACTTC. The encoded protein is CASSRRTGAYEQYF.

The chain employs TRBV12-3 or TRBV12-4 and TRBJ2-7, with D unclear. The CDR3 contains 17 residues. Trimming left V 3 bases short and J 3 bases short, with 21 bases between. CDR3 nucleotides: TGTGCCAGCAGTTTGGTCCTTGTTTGCCCCACCCGCTACGAGCAGTACTTC. This codes for CASSLVLVCPTRYEQYF.

This clonotype was counted only a few times. V usage is TRBV5-1 and J usage is TRBJ2-5; no firm D call. CDR3 length equals 16 residues. Trimming shortened V by 4 bases and J by 0 bases, and 16 bases separated the two germline ends. Germline-derived CDR1 and CDR2 are SGHRS and YFSETQ. CDR3 sequence reads: CASSPPPRFDQETQYF. The DNA of the CDR3 is TGCGCCAGCAGCCCACCCCCAAGGTTCGACCAAGAGACCCAGTACTTC.

This clonotype was picked up many times. J is TRBJ2-7 and V is TRBV2; D perhaps matches TRBD2 (6 bases). Germline CDR1 SNHLY, CDR2 FYNNEI. The CDR3 is 12 residues long. V lost 6 bases, J lost 2 bases, and 8 bases lay in between. CDR3 DNA: TGTGCCAGCAGGGGACTGGCCTACGAGCAGTACTTC. This encodes CASRGLAYEQYF.

This clonotype was picked up a small number of times. The chain has TRBV9 and TRBJ2-1; 9 bases map to TRBD1. The CDR3 is made up of 15 amino acids. J lost 10 bases, V lost 1 base, and 9 bases had no gene match. Germline loops: CDR1 SGDLS, CDR2 YYNGEE. The CDR3 sequence: CASSVRDRVSYEQFF. The CDR3 DNA reads as TGTGCCAGCAGCGTACGGGACAGGGTCAGTTACGAGCAGTTCTTC.

J is TRBJ2-7 and V is TRBV20-1; D remains ambiguous. Trimming removed 4 bases from V and 7 bases from J, with 8 bases in between. The CDR3 covers 10 residues. Germline-derived CDR1 and CDR2 are DFQATT and SNEGSKA (reference sequence). The CDR3 DNA follows: TGCAGTGCTACCCATGGAGAGCAGTACTTC. It translates to CSATHGEQYF.

This clonotype was seen only a few times. The gene calls are TRBV2 and TRBJ1-2; D is possibly TRBD1 (5 bases). The CDR3 consists of 13 residues. Germline CDR1 is SNHLY and CDR2 is FYNNEI. V was cut by 6 bases and J by 4 bases, with 12 bases left in between. CDR3 amino acids: CASRGESGYGYTF. The CDR3 nucleotides are TGTGCCAGCAGAGGGGAATCTGGCTATGGCTACACCTTC.

This clonotype was recorded a few times. The chain is built from TRBV5-1 and TRBJ2-7; D is unresolved. Trimming stripped 0 bases from V and 1 base from J, with 5 bases between. The CDR3 totals 13 residues. Germline CDR1 and CDR2: SGHRS and YFSETQ. The CDR3 DNA reads as TGCGCCAGCAGCTTGGGGTGGTCCTACGAGCAGTACTTC. Translating gives CASSLGWSYEQYF.

This clonotype was counted a few times. The rearrangement joins TRBV7-8 to TRBJ2-7, with 9 bases identical to TRBD2. The CDR3 totals 14 residues. The germline gives CDR1 SGHVS, CDR2 FQNEAQ. Germline trimming cut 4 bases from V and 6 bases from J; bases unmatched to any gene: 7. The CDR3 region has the DNA TGTGCCAGCAGCTGGGCGGGAGGGTCTCGCGAGCAGTACTTC. Translated: CASSWAGGSREQYF. Drawing the rest from reference TRBV7-8 and TRBJ2-7, the complete variable domain is GAGVSQSPRYKVAKRGQDVALRCDPISGHVSLFWYQQALGQGPEFLTYFQNEAQLDKSGLPSDRFFAERPEGSVSTLKIQRTQQEDSAVYLCASSWAGGSREQYFGPGTRLTVT.

This clonotype was observed a handful of times. The chain is built from TRBV20-1 and TRBJ1-2, with 10 bases fitting TRBD1. Germline lookup yields CDR1 DFQATT and CDR2 SNEGSKA (reference sequence). CDR3 length: 14 residues. The J segment lost 2 bases and the V segment lost 6 bases, leaving 6 bases of the junction unmatched. CDR3 in DNA: TGCAGTGCCTTAGACAGGGGGCTGAACTATGGCTACACCTTC. This encodes CSALDRGLNYGYTF.

This clonotype was recorded at least ten times. This chain links TRBV11-2 with TRBJ2-5; 8 bases are a match to TRBD2. V was clipped by 6 bases and J by 5 bases; unmatched bases: 8. CDR3 length equals 14 residues. Germline assignment: CDR1 SGHAT and CDR2 FQNNGV. The CDR3 loop is CASSRSGSRETQYF. CDR3 sequence (DNA): TGTGCCAGCAGTCGAAGCGGGAGTCGGGAGACCCAGTACTTC.

This clonotype showed up just a few times. The CDR3 DNA is TGTGCCATCAGGGATCAGGGTAACACTGAAGCTTTCTTT. It encodes CAIRDQGNTEAFF. This chain links TRBV10-3 with TRBJ1-1; D might be TRBD1 (5 bases). The CDR3 has 13 residues. The germline V and J ends were trimmed by 6 bases and 2 bases, with 10 bases remaining between them. CDR1 ENHRY and CDR2 SYGVKD come from the germline V gene.

This chain joins TRBV6-1 and TRBJ1-1; possible D gene TRBD1, 6 bases. V was pared by 6 bases and J by 3 bases, with 14 bases between. Germline V lookup: CDR1 MNHNS, CDR2 SASEGT. The CDR3 loop spans 14 amino acids. CDR3 DNA sequence: TGTGCCAGCAGCCTACAGGGCGAGCACACTGAAGCTTTCTTT. Encoded protein: CASSLQGEHTEAFF.

This clonotype was seen repeatedly, ten times or more. This chain joins TRBV5-1 and TRBJ2-1; no clear D gene. Germline CDR1 is SGHRS and CDR2 is YFSETQ. The CDR3 extends over 15 amino acids. Trimming shortened V by 3 bases and J by 4 bases, and 14 bases separated the two germline ends. The CDR3 is CASSSPGLSYNEQFF. The CDR3 nucleotides are TGCGCCAGCAGCTCACCGGGCCTTTCATACAATGAGCAGTTCTTC.

This clonotype was seen repeatedly, ten times or more. This sequence joins TRBV7-9 and TRBJ2-2, with D possibly TRBD1 on 6 matching bases. V was cut by 6 bases and J by 4 bases, with 15 bases left in between. The V gene's germline CDR1 is SEHNR and CDR2 FQNEAQ (reference sequence). CDR3 length: 15 residues. The CDR3 loop is CASSPLGQSTGELFF. CDR3 bases: TGTGCCAGCAGTCCACTGGGACAAAGCACCGGGGAGCTGTTTTTT.

V usage is TRBV18 and J usage is TRBJ2-7, with TRBD2 matching over 13 bases. The CDR3 is 16 residues long. With V trimmed by 8 bases and J by 0 bases, 7 bases remained unmatched. From germline, CDR1 is KGHSH and CDR2 LQKENI. CDR3: CASTGTSGTFSYEQYF. The CDR3 nucleotides are TGTGCCAGCACCGGGACTAGCGGGACTTTCTCCTACGAGCAGTACTTC.